This note documents a single TCR beta chain sequence. What it binds is not known. This entry is derived from a study of T-cell reconstitution after alpha-beta-depleted transplantation in children. The library targeted TCRbeta and was prepared with unique molecular identifiers. MiXCR, run by TCRdb on the PCR reads, gives a single entry per CDR3 protein. Of approximately 130,000 distinct CDR3 sequences listed, 8.5% to 10% were seen once; the top ten hold less than 25%. Study observations and caveats: Surviving recipient T cells and thymic progenitors underlay high day-60 TCRbeta diversity in some patients.

The V gene lost 2 bases and the J gene lost 2 bases, with 2 bases spanning the gap. CDR1 is MNHEY and CDR2 is SVGAGI in the germline V gene. This CDR3 spans 12 amino acids. Sequenced material: PBMCs, mostly from graft donor cells, taken 180 days after TCRalphabeta/CD19-depleted stem cell transplant. The receptor comes from a girl in the first two years of life who had a stem cell transplant for combined immunodeficiency, so the T cells may come from the graft donor. This chain joins TRBV6-5 and TRBJ2-3, with unresolved D. The CDR3 sequence: CASSYNTDTQYF. CDR3 sequence (DNA): TGTGCCAGCAGTTACAACACAGATACGCAGTATTTT.